The next 2 T cell receptor beta chains were all read from a single sample in a study of shared clonotypes between healthy human individuals. The assay was immunoSEQ multiplex PCR, and TCRdb's table has in-frame clones only and misses some. The sample lists some 1,400,000 clones; roughly 95% were seen once. The sample consisted of naive CD4+ T cells sorted from blood. Stated subset: CD45RA+ positively selected. The receptors come from a man aged 30-40 years in good health.

V usage is TRBV6-5 and J usage is TRBJ2-7; D gene uncertain. The CDR3 has 15 amino acids. CDR1 is MNHEY, CDR2 SVGAGI, per germline. V lost 5 bases and J lost 7, with 21 bases in between. In DNA, the CDR3 is TGTGCCAGCAGTCCCGGACGGACGACCTCCTTTGAGCAGTACTTC. Encoded protein: CASSPGRTTSFEQYF.

This clone came up once. The gene calls are TRBV5-6 and TRBJ2-1, with no clear D. Germline loops: CDR1 SGHDT, CDR2 YYEEEE. The ends were cut back, 2 bases at V and 4 bases at J, with 16 bases in the middle. This CDR3 contains 16 residues. The CDR3 DNA follows: TGTGCCAGCAGCTTCTTAGGTGGGTTGGGGTACAATGAGCAGTTCTTC. Translating gives CASSFLGGLGYNEQFF.